This entry features one T cell receptor beta chain sequence. This entry is derived from a study of cytomegalovirus exposure and HLA in healthy donors. The CDR3 length is 17 residues. Per germline, CDR1 KGHSH and CDR2 LQKENI. J lost 2 bases, V lost 3 bases, and 9 bases had no gene match. The PCR ran on 60 Vbeta and 13 Jbeta primers. Measured with immunoSEQ multiplex PCR; TCRdb has only the in-frame clones, and not every one. This table holds 150,000 to 200,000 clones, roughly 87% found once. Sequenced input: PBMCs. The source of this sequence is a girl in the first two years of life in good health and CMV-seronegative. This chain uses TRBV18 with TRBJ1-2; 10 bases are shared with TRBD1. CDR3 DNA sequence: TGTGCCAGCTCACCTCCAGACCCGACAGGGGGCAACTATGGCTACACCTTC. Translation: CASSPPDPTGGNYGYTF. The full variable domain, completed using reference TRBV18 and TRBJ1-2, is NAGVMQNPRHLVRRRGQEARLRCSPMKGHSHVYWYRQLPEEGLKFMVYLQKENIIDESGMPKERFSAEFPKEGPSILRIQQVVRGDSAAYFCASSPPDPTGGNYGYTFGSGTRLTVV.